Many counts were recorded for the clone carrying this T cell receptor beta chain. Its antigen is undetermined. Trimming took off 3 bases at V and 3 bases at J, with 6 bases between the two ends. Germline values: CDR1 SEHNR, CDR2 FQNEAQ (reference sequence). CDR3 length: 12 residues. This sample was taken from a study of T-cell memory formation after mild COVID-19. Study-level findings and limits: Clones contracting day 15 to 85 were balanced CD4/CD8; later expanders leaned CD4+.

Each CDR3 protein gets one entry after TCRdb re-called the 5' RACE reads with MiXCR. The table shows around 160,000 distinct CDR3 sequences, with around a tenth occurring only once. The sample was PBMCs or a T cell subset sorted from them (not recorded which). V gene TRBV7-9 combines with J gene TRBJ2-7; D call uncertain. The origin of this receptor is a man aged 18 to 30 who had mild COVID-19 (a few samples of this study predate the infection). Cell type and time point are not known. This CDR3 reads CASSLYSYEQYF. The CDR3 DNA sequence: TGTGCCAGCAGCTTGTACAGCTACGAGCAGTACTTC.